Following are 9 T cell receptor beta chains from one sample sequenced in a study of CD8 T cells in Susac syndrome. An amount of RNA that ranged from 0.5 to 1 ug was reverse transcribed with random hexamers. MiXCR, applied by TCRdb to the immunoSEQ multiplex PCR reads, yields one record per CDR3 protein. The sample lists around 110,000 distinct CDR3 sequences; 94% were seen once. The sequenced sample consisted of CD8+ T cells from PBMCs. The receptors stem from a human donor with Susac syndrome.

This clonotype was seen just once. The rearrangement joins TRBV2 to TRBJ2-1, with no clear D. The germline V and J ends were trimmed by 6 bases and 5 bases, with 8 bases remaining between them. Germline CDR1 reads SNHLY; CDR2 reads FYNNEI. There are 12 residues in the CDR3. In nucleotides, the CDR3 is TGTGCCAGCAGCACTCAGGACAATGAGCAGTTCTTC. Encoded protein: CASSTQDNEQFF.

The chain couples TRBV6-5 to TRBJ2-2, with TRBD1 matching over 8 bases. This CDR3 is 13 amino acids long. Unmatched junction bases numbered 7, after V lost 10 bases and J lost 6 bases. From germline, CDR1 is MNHEY and CDR2 SVGAGI. Written as DNA, the CDR3 is TGTGCCACCGGACAGGGTTTTTCCGGGGAGCTGTTTTTT. It specifies CATGQGFSGELFF.

This chain connects TRBV9 to TRBJ2-1, with 7 nucleotides matching TRBD1. CDR3 length equals 12 residues. Germline V CDR1 and CDR2: SGDLS, YYNGEE. After removal of 3 bases from V and 8 bases from J, the junction contained 2 bases not matched to a gene. CDR3 DNA: TGTGCCAGCAGCGGACAGGGTGATGAGCAGTTCTTC. It translates to CASSGQGDEQFF.

The rearrangement uses TRBV7-9 and TRBJ2-1; D is possibly TRBD1 or TRBD2 (5 bases each). The CDR3 has 11 residues. The germline CDR1 and CDR2 sequences are SEHNR and FQNEAQ (reference sequence). V dropped 6 bases and J dropped 10 bases, with 10 bases sitting between them. The CDR3 protein is CASSSWDEQFF. DNA of the CDR3: TGTGCCAGCAGTTCGTGGGACGAGCAGTTCTTC.

The table lists this clonotype with a count of one. J is TRBJ2-1 and V is TRBV11-2; 9 bases agree with TRBD2. In germline, CDR1 is SGHAT, CDR2 FQNNGV. This CDR3 contains 16 residues. Trimming cost V 1 base and J 4 bases; bases outside gene matches: 5. The CDR3 DNA reads TGTGCCAGCAGCTTAGTAGGGCTAGCGGGGTACAATGAGCAGTTCTTC. It translates to CASSLVGLAGYNEQFF.

The V gene is TRBV3-1, the J gene TRBJ2-7; either TRBD1 or TRBD2 may fit D (6 bases each). The CDR3 has 17 amino acids. Germline V CDR1 and CDR2: LGHDT, YNNKEL (reference sequence). V lost 1 base, J lost 1 base, and 17 bases lay in between. CDR3 bases: TGTGCCAGCAGCCAAGTGGGGGGCAGGGAAACATCCTACGAGCAGTACTTC. It encodes CASSQVGGRETSYEQYF.

This chain links TRBV12-3 or TRBV12-4 with TRBJ2-3; no clear D gene. Trimming pared 6 bases from V and 0 bases from J, leaving 16 bases between. This CDR3 is built from 16 residues. The CDR3 DNA is TGTGCCAGCAGCACTTCTCCTTGGAGTAGCACAGATACGCAGTATTTT. Amino acid sequence: CASSTSPWSSTDTQYF.

This clonotype appeared once. The chain recombines TRBV4-1 with TRBJ1-6, with unresolved D. Trimming shortened V by 1 base and J by 0 bases, and 7 bases separated the two germline ends. Germline CDR1 MGHRA, CDR2 YSYEKL. The CDR3 runs 16 residues. Here the CDR3 reads CASSQVDLSYNSPLHF. The CDR3 DNA sequence: TGCGCCAGCAGCCAAGTGGACCTCTCCTATAATTCACCCCTCCACTTT.

The chain has TRBV6-2 or TRBV6-3 and TRBJ2-5; tentative D call: TRBD1 (6 bases). This CDR3 is built from 14 residues. Deletions cut 5 bases from V and 5 bases from J, with 15 bases between. Germline-derived CDR1 and CDR2 are MNHEY and SVGEGT. CDR3 amino acids: CASSTDRRRETQYF. In DNA, the CDR3 is TGTGCCAGCAGTACGGACAGAAGGAGGGAGACCCAGTACTTC.